The 29 T cell receptor beta chains presented below share a single source sample, sequenced in a study of a mutant IDH1 vaccine in newly diagnosed glioma. Specified time point: week 5, during vaccination. Every vaccine dose comprised 300 ug of mutant IDH1 20-mer peptide plus topical imiquimod. No cognate antigen is known for these TCRs. TCRdb keeps only in-frame clones here, not all; method: immunoSEQ multiplex PCR. Seen here are over 45,000 clones, 80% to 85% observed once, and the top ten hold 3% to 3.5%. The sequenced sample was PBMCs, obtained from a glioma patient whose treatment included an IDH1 peptide vaccine. These receptor sequences come from a man between 25 and 39 years old with glioma.

The CDR3 loop reads CASSTNRSPYNEQFF. CDR3 sequence (DNA): TGCGCCAGCAGTACCAACAGGAGTCCCTACAATGAGCAGTTCTTC. The rearrangement uses TRBV10-1 and TRBJ2-1; D may be TRBD1 (5 bases). The length of the CDR3 is 15 residues. Germline CDR1 WNHNN, CDR2 SYGVQD (reference sequence). V was cut by 5 bases and J by 2 bases, with 13 bases left in between.

This clone appeared once. The chain uses TRBV5-1 and TRBJ2-1, with TRBD2 matching over 8 bases. Unmatched junction bases numbered 8, after V lost 2 bases and J lost 7 bases. Germline V lookup: CDR1 SGHRS, CDR2 YFSETQ. The CDR3 length is 15 residues. The CDR3 coding sequence is TGCGCCAGCAGCTTTAGTAGCGGGGTGGGGAATGAGCAGTTCTTC. Its protein is CASSFSSGVGNEQFF.

V and J are TRBV30 and TRBJ1-5, with D uncertain. Deletions cut 2 bases from V and 0 bases from J, with 5 bases between. The CDR3 spans 13 residues. Per the germline V gene, CDR1 is GTSNPN and CDR2 is SVGIG (reference sequence). The CDR3 sequence is CAWSPDSNQPQHF. CDR3 bases: TGTGCCTGGAGTCCGGATAGCAATCAGCCCCAGCATTTT. Full variable domain (outside the CDR3, taken from reference TRBV30 and TRBJ1-5): SQTIHQWPATLVQPVGSPLSLECTVEGTSNPNLYWYRQAAGRGLQLLFYSVGIGQISSEVPQNLSASRPQDRQFILSSKKLLLSDSGFYLCAWSPDSNQPQHFGDGTRLSIL.

V and J are TRBV7-2 and TRBJ2-7; tentative D call: TRBD2 (6 bases). V lost 5 bases and J lost 2, with 16 bases in between. The CDR3 contains 15 residues. CDR1 SGHTA and CDR2 FQGNSA come from the germline V gene. The CDR3: CASSPPRAGTYEQYF. CDR3 DNA sequence: TGTGCCAGCAGCCCCCCCCGAGCGGGCACCTACGAGCAGTACTTC.

This chain connects TRBV5-5 to TRBJ2-7; tentative D call: TRBD1 (6 bases). The germline V gene has CDR1 SGHKS and CDR2 YYEKEE (reference sequence). This CDR3 comprises 13 residues. The V and J ends lost 5 bases and 3 bases respectively, with 12 bases between them. CDR3 DNA: TGTGCCAGCAGATCCGGGACAATCTACGAGCAGTACTTC. This gives the protein CASRSGTIYEQYF.

The count of this clone is one. V usage is TRBV28 and J usage is TRBJ1-2; no firm D call. This CDR3 comprises 15 residues. Trimming shortened V by 5 bases and J by 4 bases, and 17 bases separated the two germline ends. The germline V gene has CDR1 MDHEN and CDR2 SYDVKM. This CDR3 is CASSRNMNGPYGYTF. CDR3 coding DNA: TGTGCCAGCAGTCGTAATATGAATGGCCCCTATGGCTACACCTTC.

The chain is built from TRBV5-1 and TRBJ1-3; D is perhaps TRBD1 (5 bases). Germline-derived CDR1 and CDR2 are SGHRS and YFSETQ. The CDR3 covers 16 residues. V was shortened by 0 bases and J by 0 bases, with 10 bases between the two germline ends. The CDR3 region is CASSLELTASGNTIYF. CDR3 nucleotides: TGCGCCAGCAGCTTGGAATTGACAGCCTCTGGAAACACCATATATTTT.

The chain couples TRBV4-2 to TRBJ2-5; D perhaps matches TRBD1 (6 bases). The germline gives CDR1 LGHNA, CDR2 YNFKEQ. This CDR3 is built from 14 residues. The V end was cut by 5 bases, the J end by 4 bases, with 14 bases between. The CDR3 here is CASSLVQGGETQYF. In nucleotides, the CDR3 is TGTGCCAGCAGCTTGGTACAGGGTGGAGAGACCCAGTACTTC.

The rearrangement joins TRBV6-1 to TRBJ2-5; the D gene is possibly TRBD1 (6 bases). Germline V CDR1 and CDR2: MNHNS, SASEGT. CDR3 length: 15 residues. Trimming shortened V by 5 bases and J by 2 bases, and 15 bases separated the two germline ends. The CDR3 nucleotides read TGTGCCAGCAGTCAGGGGTGGGGGCCACAAGAGACCCAGTACTTC. Encoded protein: CASSQGWGPQETQYF.

The chain carries TRBV5-5 and TRBJ2-7; D is unresolved. Germline CDR1 is SGHKS and CDR2 is YYEKEE (reference sequence). V was shortened by 3 bases and J by 2 bases, with 6 bases between the two germline ends. There are 12 residues in the CDR3. CDR3 region: CASSSRAYEQYF. DNA for the CDR3: TGTGCCAGCAGCTCCCGGGCCTACGAGCAGTACTTC.

The chain has TRBV4-1 and TRBJ2-3; 8 bases are a match to TRBD1. CDR1 is MGHRA and CDR2 is YSYEKL in the germline V gene. V shed 3 bases, J shed 4 bases, and the junction held 9 bases outside the gene matches. There are 16 residues in the CDR3. In nucleotides, the CDR3 is TGCGCCAGCAGCCACGGACAGGGTAGGGGGGCAGATACGCAGTATTTT. Translating gives CASSHGQGRGADTQYF.

This clone appeared a few times. The chain employs TRBV5-6 and TRBJ1-1; 8 nucleotides agree with TRBD1. Trimming took 4 bases from V and 0 from J; bases not matched to a gene: 11. From germline, CDR1 is SGHDT and CDR2 YYEEEE. CDR3 length: 17 residues. The CDR3 DNA follows: TGTGCCAGCAGCCCGCTCGGACAGGGCTTGCTGAACACTGAAGCTTTCTTT. It is translated as CASSPLGQGLLNTEAFF.

The V call is TRBV19, the J call TRBJ1-6, with a tentative D call TRBD1 (6 bases). Germline CDR1 LNHDA, CDR2 SQIVND (reference sequence). This CDR3 is 16 amino acids long. V was shortened by 4 bases and J by 3 bases, with 13 bases between the two germline ends. CDR3 DNA sequence: TGTGCCAGTAGTACGACAGGACAGCTCTATAATTCACCCCTCCACTTT. Translation: CASSTTGQLYNSPLHF.

The rearrangement links TRBV2 to TRBJ2-5; D perhaps matches TRBD1 (5 bases). The J call is uncertain, as TRBJ2-7 better fits the DNA end. CDR3 size: 11 residues. The V gene's germline CDR1 is SNHLY and CDR2 FYNNEI. CDR3: CASSDSYEQYF. The CDR3 nucleotides read TGTGCCAGCAGCGACAGCTACGAGCAGTACTTC.

The genes are TRBV30 and TRBJ2-1; 11 nucleotides line up with TRBD2. Germline values: CDR1 GTSNPN, CDR2 SVGIG (reference sequence). CDR3 length equals 20 residues. The V and J ends lost 0 bases and 3 bases, in that order; junction bases with no gene match: 16. The CDR3, as DNA: TGTGCCTGGAGTGTACACGCTAGCGGGGGGTTCTGGGATCACTACAATGAGCAGTTCTTC. This encodes CAWSVHASGGFWDHYNEQFF. Full variable domain (remainder filled in from reference TRBV30 and TRBJ2-1): SQTIHQWPATLVQPVGSPLSLECTVEGTSNPNLYWYRQAAGRGLQLLFYSVGIGQISSEVPQNLSASRPQDRQFILSSKKLLLSDSGFYLCAWSVHASGGFWDHYNEQFFGPGTRLTVL.

V usage is TRBV7-2 and J usage is TRBJ1-5; D ambiguous. This CDR3 contains 14 residues. Trimming removed 3 bases at V and 4 bases at J, with 10 bases between. Germline CDR1 and CDR2: SGHTA and FQGNSA. CDR3 protein: CASSLSTANQPQHF. CDR3 bases: TGTGCCAGCAGCTTGAGTACAGCTAATCAGCCCCAGCATTTT.

The rearrangement joins TRBV4-2 to TRBJ2-4; 10 bases are shared with TRBD2. The germline V gene encodes CDR1 LGHNA and CDR2 YNFKEQ. Trimming took 2 bases from V and 5 from J; bases not matched to a gene: 12. CDR3 length equals 18 residues. As DNA, the CDR3 is TGTGCCAGCAGCCAAATAGTAGCTAGCGGGGGATCTCAAAACATTCAGTACTTC. It translates to CASSQIVASGGSQNIQYF.

In its sample, this clone was seen once. The chain joins TRBV28 to TRBJ1-3, with TRBD1 identical over 12 bases. After removal of 2 bases from V and 11 bases from J, the junction contained 7 bases not matched to a gene. Germline V CDR1 and CDR2: MDHEN, SYDVKM. This CDR3 region has 15 residues. The CDR3 reads CASSLPGQGAMPIYF. The CDR3 nucleotides are TGTGCCAGCAGTTTACCGGGACAGGGGGCGATGCCCATATATTTT.

The rearrangement joins TRBV14 to TRBJ2-3; possibly TRBD1 for D (6 bases). V was cut by 0 bases and J by 6 bases, with 10 bases left in between. Germline V gene data show CDR1 as SGHDN and CDR2 as FVKESK. The CDR3 spans 14 residues. The CDR3 bases are TGTGCCAGCAGCCAAGAACTGAGGGGGGATACGCAGTATTTT. Translation gives CASSQELRGDTQYF.

The chain links TRBV5-1 to TRBJ2-7, with TRBD1 as a possible D gene (6 bases). CDR1 and CDR2 from the germline V gene are SGHRS and YFSETQ. The CDR3 covers 15 residues. Trimming took off 4 bases at V and 0 bases at J, with 14 bases between the two ends. The CDR3 is CASSTGTGYSYEQYF. The CDR3 DNA reads TGCGCCAGCAGCACAGGGACCGGTTACTCCTACGAGCAGTACTTC.

The chain carries TRBV6-6 and TRBJ2-3; D unresolved. The V gene's germline CDR1 is MNHNY and CDR2 SVGAGI (reference sequence). The CDR3 loop spans 11 amino acids. The V end lost 10 bases, the J end lost 1 base, and 6 bases lay between the germline ends. CDR3 residues: CATLRTDTQYF. The CDR3 region has the DNA TGTGCCACCCTTCGCACAGATACGCAGTATTTT.

This chain uses TRBV12-2 with TRBJ2-1; the D segment call TRBD1 is taken from the table without a DNA check. TRBV12-2 is a pseudogene segment. This CDR3 region has 17 residues. The CDR3 nucleotides are TGTGCAAGTCGCTTAGGGAGGGGACAGGGGTCGTACAATGAGCAGTTCTTC. It specifies CASRLGRGQGSYNEQFF.

This chain connects TRBV7-8 to TRBJ1-3, with 12 bases matching TRBD1. The CDR3 covers 15 residues. The V gene end was trimmed by 5 bases and the J gene end by 3 bases; junction bases not matched to a gene: 2. Germline lookup yields CDR1 SGHVS and CDR2 FQNEAQ. This chain's CDR3 is CASSRDRGLGNTIYF. The CDR3 bases are TGTGCCAGCAGCAGGGACAGGGGGCTTGGAAACACCATATATTTT.

The chain carries TRBV19 and TRBJ2-5; 12 nucleotides line up with TRBD2. This CDR3 has 17 residues. Germline V gene data show CDR1 as LNHDA and CDR2 as SQIVND (reference sequence). After removal of 5 bases from V and 4 bases from J, the junction contained 11 bases not matched to a gene. CDR3 sequence: CASSLRTSGAHLETQYF. The CDR3 DNA is TGTGCCAGTAGTCTCCGGACTAGCGGGGCCCACCTAGAGACCCAGTACTTC. Using reference TRBV19 and TRBJ2-5 for the parts outside the CDR3, the full variable domain is DGGITQSPKYLFRKEGQNVTLSCEQNLNHDAMYWYRQDPGQGLRLIYYSQIVNDFQKGDIAEGYSVSREKKESFPLTVTSAQKNPTAFYLCASSLRTSGAHLETQYFGPGTRLLVL.

The chain combines TRBV5-6 with TRBJ1-4; TRBD1 matches at 7 bases. CDR3 size: 14 residues. Germline V gene lookup returns CDR1 SGHDT and CDR2 YYEEEE. J lost 8 bases, V lost 0 bases, and 4 bases had no gene match. CDR3: CASSLDRGWEKLFF. CDR3 DNA: TGTGCCAGCAGCTTGGACAGGGGTTGGGAAAAACTGTTTTTT.

To note about this clone: The junction does not match germline at one end; this may be a read error. V and J are TRBV27 and TRBJ2-7; 8 bases match TRBD1. From germline, CDR1 is MNHEY and CDR2 SMNVEV (reference sequence). CDR3 length equals 13 residues. The CDR3: CASRLTGAPEQHF. The CDR3, as DNA: TGTGCCAGCAGATTGACAGGGGCGCCCGAGCAGCACTTC.

This chain joins TRBV7-7 and TRBJ1-4; unclear D gene. Trimming cost V 5 bases and J 7 bases, with 17 bases left between them. CDR3 length: 15 amino acids. Germline V gives CDR1 SSHAT, CDR2 FNYEAQ (reference sequence). Here the CDR3 reads CASSAGRAGTEKLFF. The CDR3 bases are TGTGCCAGCAGCGCCGGGCGGGCCGGTACTGAAAAACTGTTTTTT.

The CDR3 spells CASSPIVVTNEQYF. As DNA, the CDR3 is TGCGCCAGCAGCCCAATAGTGGTTACCAACGAGCAGTACTTC. The gene calls are TRBV4-1 and TRBJ2-7; D unresolved. Germline loops: CDR1 MGHRA, CDR2 YSYEKL. The V end lost 4 bases, the J end lost 5 bases, and 15 bases lay between the germline ends. The CDR3 covers 14 residues.

This clone is a singleton in its sample. The V call is TRBV11-3, the J call TRBJ2-2; 7 nucleotides match TRBD1. Trimming at V came to 5 bases and at J to 4 bases, leaving 10 bases not matched to a gene. The CDR3 is 16 residues long. Per the germline V gene, CDR1 is SGHNT and CDR2 is YENEEA. The DNA for the CDR3 is TGTGCCAGCAGCCCCCCCGGGACAGCCACCACCGGGGAGCTGTTTTTT. Protein: CASSPPGTATTGELFF.